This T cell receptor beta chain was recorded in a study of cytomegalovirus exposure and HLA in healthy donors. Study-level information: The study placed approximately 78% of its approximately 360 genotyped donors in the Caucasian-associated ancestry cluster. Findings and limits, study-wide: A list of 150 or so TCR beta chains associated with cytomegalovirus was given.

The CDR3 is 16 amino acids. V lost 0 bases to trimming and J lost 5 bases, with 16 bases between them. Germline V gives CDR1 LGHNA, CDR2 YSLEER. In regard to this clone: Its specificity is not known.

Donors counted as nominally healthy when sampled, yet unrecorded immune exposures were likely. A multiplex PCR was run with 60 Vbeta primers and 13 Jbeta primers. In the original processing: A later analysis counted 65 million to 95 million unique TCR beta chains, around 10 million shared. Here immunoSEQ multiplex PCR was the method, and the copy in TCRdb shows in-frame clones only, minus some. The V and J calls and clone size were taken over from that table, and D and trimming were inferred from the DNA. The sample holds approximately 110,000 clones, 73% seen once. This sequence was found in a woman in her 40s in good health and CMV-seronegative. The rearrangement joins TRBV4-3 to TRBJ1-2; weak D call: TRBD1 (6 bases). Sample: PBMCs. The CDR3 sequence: CASSQDRTGNWYGYTF. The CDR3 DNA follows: TGCGCCAGCAGCCAAGATCGAACAGGGAACTGGTATGGCTACACCTTC.